The sequence of this T cell receptor (beta chain) was determined in a study of cytomegalovirus exposure and HLA in healthy donors. About the study: The Caucasian-associated ancestry cluster contained more than 75% of the roughly 370 genotyped donors. Study-level results: Productive status was seen about 87% or about 30% of the time for most TCR beta V segments in an earlier analysis.

With respect to this clone: Its matching antigen is unknown.

The PCR ran on 60 Vbeta and 13 Jbeta primers. The protocol was immunoSEQ multiplex PCR, while the TCRdb copy is restricted to in-frame clones and leaves out a portion. The specimen's table records 150,000 to 200,000 clones. V dropped 10 bases and J dropped 3 bases, with 9 bases sitting between them. The CDR3 sequence is 11 residues long. Germline V gene sequence: CDR1 ENHRY, CDR2 SYGVKD. This receptor was identified in a man aged 30 to 39 in good health and CMV-seronegative. The source material was PBMCs. The chain is built from TRBV10-3 and TRBJ1-1; the D gene is possibly TRBD1 (5 bases). The CDR3 reads CASGADTEAFF. The CDR3 DNA reads TGTGCCAGCGGGGCGGACACTGAAGCTTTCTTT.